The 19 T cell receptor beta chains in this list originate from one sample, sequenced in a study of siplizumab effects on memory and regulatory T cells. The data were produced by immunoSEQ multiplex PCR, yet TCRdb's version contains in-frame clones alone and is incomplete. The sample has around 61,000 clones, about 97% seen once. Specimen: naive CD8+ T cells sorted from blood. The receptor source for this set is a human donor in good health.

The chain links TRBV29-1 to TRBJ1-1; D possibly corresponds to TRBD1 (6 bases). The CDR3 has 16 residues. V gave up 0 bases and J gave up 5 bases, with 19 bases separating them. The germline gives CDR1 SQVTM, CDR2 ANQGSEA. The CDR3 coding sequence is TGCAGCGTTGAAGATTGGGGGCGACAGGCTTTTACTGAAGCTTTCTTT. Amino acids: CSVEDWGRQAFTEAFF.

The J gene is TRBJ1-1, the V gene TRBV4-2, with D perhaps TRBD1 (6 bases). CDR1 is LGHNA and CDR2 is YNFKEQ in the germline V gene. V lost 2 bases, J lost 4 bases, and 11 bases lay in between. CDR3 length: 14 amino acids. This chain's CDR3 is CASSQKGTSTEAFF. CDR3 coding DNA: TGTGCCAGCAGCCAAAAGGGGACAAGCACTGAAGCTTTCTTT.

This sequence joins TRBV6-6 and TRBJ2-7, with D unresolved. The V end lost 8 bases, the J end lost 2 bases, and 10 bases lay between the germline ends. Germline loops: CDR1 MNHNY, CDR2 SVGAGI (reference sequence). The CDR3 length is 12 residues. CDR3 coding DNA: TGTGCCAGCGGGTCATATGCCTACGAGCAGTACTTC. Its translation: CASGSYAYEQYF.

The chain carries TRBV5-4 and TRBJ2-7; no clear D. CDR1 and CDR2 (germline): SGHNT, YYREEE (reference sequence). Trimming took off 4 bases at V and 0 bases at J, with 14 bases between the two ends. The CDR3 runs 15 residues. The CDR3, as DNA: TGTGCCAGCAGCCAAGAGAAACACCTCTCCTACGAGCAGTACTTC. Its translation is CASSQEKHLSYEQYF.

The chain carries TRBV29-1 and TRBJ2-2; 8 nucleotides agree with TRBD1. The V segment lost 7 bases and the J segment 0 bases; nucleotides outside the gene matches: 7. Germline CDR1 is SQVTM and CDR2 is ANQGSEA. This CDR3 region has 15 residues. Here the CDR3 reads CSANRQGPNTGELFF. The CDR3 coding sequence is TGCAGCGCCAATAGACAGGGGCCGAACACCGGGGAGCTGTTTTTT.

The J gene is TRBJ2-1, the V gene TRBV29-1; D gene unclear. V was clipped by 3 bases and J by 0 bases, with 6 bases between them. The germline gives CDR1 SQVTM, CDR2 ANQGSEA. CDR3 length equals 13 residues. The CDR3 sequence: CSVDASSYNEQFF. Written as DNA, the CDR3 is TGCAGCGTTGATGCCAGCTCCTACAATGAGCAGTTCTTC.

The gene calls are TRBV9 and TRBJ1-2; D perhaps matches TRBD1 (5 bases). Trimming shortened V by 0 bases and J by 8 bases, and 8 bases separated the two germline ends. The CDR3 covers 12 residues. Looked up from germline, CDR1 is SGDLS and CDR2 is YYNGEE. DNA for the CDR3: TGTGCCAGCAGCGTAGGGGGCACGGGCTACACCTTC. Amino acid sequence: CASSVGGTGYTF.

The CDR3 DNA reads as TGTGCCTGGAGTTCACCAGGGAAGGATCAGCCCCAGCATTTT. Protein sequence: CAWSSPGKDQPQHF. This chain links TRBV30 with TRBJ1-5; D possibly corresponds to TRBD1 (5 bases). Germline V CDR1 and CDR2: GTSNPN, SVGIG (reference sequence). The CDR3 totals 14 residues. Trimming took off 2 bases at V and 5 bases at J, with 13 bases between the two ends.

The chain uses TRBV30 and TRBJ2-7, with D perhaps TRBD1 or TRBD2 (5 bases each). This CDR3 is 14 amino acids long. Germline assignment: CDR1 GTSNPN and CDR2 SVGIG (reference sequence). The ends were cut back, 8 bases at V and 0 bases at J, with 17 bases in the middle. CDR3 bases: TGTGCCCGAGCGGCAGGGTACAGCTCCTACGAGCAGTACTTC. The encoded protein is CARAAGYSSYEQYF.

This clone occurred once. The V call is TRBV18, the J call TRBJ2-7; TRBD1 agrees at 7 bases. V lost 2 bases and J lost 2; bases outside the gene matches: 6. There are 15 residues in the CDR3. CDR1 is KGHSH and CDR2 is LQKENI in the germline V gene. The CDR3 sequence: CASSPTRGQTYEQYF. CDR3 nucleotides: TGTGCCAGCTCACCAACGAGGGGACAGACCTACGAGCAGTACTTC.

The V and J genes are TRBV4-2 and TRBJ2-1, with D unresolved. Trimming removed 0 bases at V and 9 bases at J, with 3 bases between. Germline assignment: CDR1 LGHNA and CDR2 YNFKEQ. The CDR3 consists of 11 residues. CDR3 sequence (DNA): TGTGCCAGCAGCCAAGAGGGTGAGCAGTTCTTC. It encodes CASSQEGEQFF.

This clone was found once. V usage is TRBV29-1 and J usage is TRBJ2-7; the D gene could be TRBD1 or TRBD2 (5 bases each). The CDR3 totals 11 residues. V lost 3 bases, J lost 5 bases, and 8 bases lay in between. Germline lookup yields CDR1 SQVTM and CDR2 ANQGSEA. The DNA for the CDR3 is TGCAGCGTTGAGTCGGGACACGAGCAGTACTTC. Its translation is CSVESGHEQYF.

The J gene is TRBJ1-1, the V gene TRBV7-3; D is uncertain. Trimming pared 2 bases from V and 3 bases from J, leaving 7 bases between. The V gene's germline CDR1 is SGHTA and CDR2 FQGTGA. The CDR3 totals 13 residues. In DNA, the CDR3 is TGTGCCAGCAGCTTAGCCAGCGACACTGAAGCTTTCTTT. Its translation: CASSLASDTEAFF.

This clone appeared a single time. The rearrangement joins TRBV5-5 to TRBJ2-7; 8 bases line up with TRBD2. From germline, CDR1 is SGHKS and CDR2 YYEKEE (reference sequence). This CDR3 is built from 15 residues. The junction had 9 bases not matched to a gene; V was cut back by 1 base and J by 6 bases. CDR3 in DNA: TGTGCCAGCAGCTTGTCCCCGGGAGGGAGGGGCGAGCAGTACTTC. Protein product: CASSLSPGGRGEQYF.

This clone has just one count. The chain employs TRBV27 and TRBJ2-7; 10 positions match TRBD2. The germline V gene encodes CDR1 MNHEY and CDR2 SMNVEV (reference sequence). The J segment lost 5 bases and the V segment lost 3 bases, leaving 4 bases of the junction unmatched. The CDR3 has 14 residues. The DNA of the CDR3 is TGTGCCAGCAGTTTGCTAGCGGGAGTCCACGAGCAGTACTTC. Protein sequence: CASSLLAGVHEQYF.

This chain joins TRBV27 and TRBJ2-5; perhaps TRBD2 as D (6 bases). The germline V gene encodes CDR1 MNHEY and CDR2 SMNVEV (reference sequence). Deletions cut 6 bases from V and 4 bases from J, with 6 bases between. The CDR3 runs to 11 residues. In DNA, the CDR3 is TGTGCCAGCAGGGAGGGAGAGACCCAGTACTTC. It codes for CASREGETQYF.

This chain uses TRBV4-3 with TRBJ2-7, with 7 bases lining up with TRBD2. CDR3 length: 15 residues. The junction had 6 bases not matched to a gene; V was cut back by 1 base and J by 3 bases. Germline lookup yields CDR1 LGHNA and CDR2 YSLEER. The CDR3 region is CASSQGGGSGYEQYF. CDR3 bases: TGCGCCAGCAGCCAAGGAGGCGGGAGCGGCTACGAGCAGTACTTC.

The chain couples TRBV2 to TRBJ1-3; D unresolved. The ends were cut back, 7 bases at V and 4 bases at J, with 17 bases in the middle. The germline V gene encodes CDR1 SNHLY and CDR2 FYNNEI. The CDR3 has 15 residues. Here the CDR3 DNA reads TGTGCCAGCACCCGGCAAGGATCATCCGGAAACACCATATATTTT. Encoded protein: CASTRQGSSGNTIYF.

The chain couples TRBV19 to TRBJ1-1; TRBD1 might be the D (5 bases). V was cut by 6 bases and J by 3 bases, with 8 bases left in between. Germline V gives CDR1 LNHDA, CDR2 SQIVND (reference sequence). The CDR3 extends over 12 amino acids. The CDR3 nucleotides are TGTGCCAGTAGCCCAGGGTACACTGAAGCTTTCTTT. Encoded protein: CASSPGYTEAFF.